This passage covers 24 T cell receptor beta chains from one sample sequenced in a study of early T cells in non-severe SARS-CoV-2 infection. TCRdb ran MiXCR on the 5' RACE reads and lists one entry per CDR3 protein. The table has approximately 30,000 distinct CDR3 sequences, 6.6% seen once. Sequencing was performed on whole blood. These TCRs come from an adult who was a healthcare worker with PCR-confirmed SARS-CoV-2 infection or an uninfected control (not recorded which).

This sequence joins TRBV12-3 or TRBV12-4 and TRBJ2-1; D is undetermined. This CDR3 has 13 amino acids. V lost 1 base and J 9 bases, leaving 10 bases between the germline ends. CDR3 DNA: TGTGCCAGCAGTTTAGTGAACCGCGCTGAGCAGTTCTTC. Protein sequence: CASSLVNRAEQFF.

This clonotype came up a few times. The gene calls are TRBV28 and TRBJ2-5; D is perhaps TRBD2 (6 bases). Trimming cost V 3 bases and J 1 base, with 6 bases left between them. CDR1 and CDR2 (germline): MDHEN, SYDVKM. This CDR3 is built from 13 residues. The CDR3 sequence is CASSLRGQETQYF. In DNA form, the CDR3 reads TGTGCCAGCAGTTTGCGGGGCCAAGAGACCCAGTACTTC.

The chain recombines TRBV25-1 with TRBJ1-2; D might be TRBD1 (6 bases). This CDR3 has 13 amino acids. V lost 4 bases and J 4 bases, leaving 10 bases between the germline ends. Germline CDR1 and CDR2: MGHDK and SYGVNS. In nucleotides, the CDR3 is TGTGCCAGCAGTGTCGGACAGATCTATGGCTACACCTTC. Translation gives CASSVGQIYGYTF.

The J gene is TRBJ1-2, the V gene TRBV29-1; unclear D gene. Trimming pared 5 bases from V and 4 bases from J, leaving 11 bases between. The CDR3 has 12 amino acids. Germline CDR1 is SQVTM and CDR2 is ANQGSEA. The CDR3, as DNA: TGCAGCGTTTCCGACGGACCCTATGGCTACACCTTC. Translating gives CSVSDGPYGYTF. Supplemented by reference TRBV29-1 and TRBJ1-2, the full variable domain reads SAVISQKPSRDICQRGTSLTIQCQVDSQVTMMFWYRQQPGQSLTLIATANQGSEATYESGFVIDKFPISRPNLTFSTLTVSNMSPEDSSIYLCSVSDGPYGYTFGSGTRLTVV.

This clonotype was seen repeatedly, ten times or more. V and J are TRBV12-3 or TRBV12-4 and TRBJ2-3; D may match TRBD1 or TRBD2 (6 bases each). The CDR3 spans 15 residues. Trimming removed 5 bases at V and 2 bases at J, with 14 bases between. The CDR3 bases are TGTGCCAGCAGTCCACAGGGACTTATCACAGATACGCAGTATTTT. Its translation is CASSPQGLITDTQYF.

This clonotype was seen many times. V usage is TRBV4-3 and J usage is TRBJ2-3; D is perhaps TRBD1 or TRBD2 (5 bases each). Trimming took off 1 base at V and 3 bases at J, with 11 bases between the two ends. Germline V CDR1 and CDR2: LGHNA, YSLEER. The CDR3 spans 15 residues. The DNA of the CDR3 is TGCGCCAGCAGCCAAGGAGGGGTCGGGACAGATACGCAGTATTTT. Residues: CASSQGGVGTDTQYF.

This clonotype came up many times. The rearrangement links TRBV6-6 to TRBJ1-2; D may be TRBD1 (5 bases). Trimming cost V 2 bases and J 5 bases, with 9 bases left between them. The CDR3 has 13 residues. The germline V gene has CDR1 MNHNY and CDR2 SVGAGI (reference sequence). CDR3 nucleotide sequence: TGTGCCAGCAGTTACGGACAATTATATGGCTACACCTTC. Its protein product is CASSYGQLYGYTF.

This clonotype was picked up many times. V and J are TRBV11-2 and TRBJ1-2; the D gene is possibly TRBD1 (6 bases). With 6 bases removed from V and 4 bases from J, the gap between germline ends came to 15 bases. The germline gives CDR1 SGHAT, CDR2 FQNNGV. This CDR3 is 14 amino acids long. As DNA, the CDR3 is TGTGCCAGCAGGTCCAACAGGGAACGCTATGGCTACACCTTC. It specifies CASRSNRERYGYTF. Combining the CDR3 with reference TRBV11-2 and TRBJ1-2 gives the whole variable domain EAGVAQSPRYKIIEKRQSVAFWCNPISGHATLYWYQQILGQGPKLLIQFQNNGVVDDSQLPKDRFSAERLKGVDSTLKIQPAKLEDSAVYLCASRSNRERYGYTFGSGTRLTVV.

The J gene is TRBJ1-5, the V gene TRBV15; TRBD1 matches 7 bases. Germline-derived CDR1 and CDR2 are LNHNV and YYDKDF (reference sequence). This CDR3 has 16 amino acids. The trim removed 0 bases at V and 6 bases at J, leaving 8 bases unmatched. CDR3 in DNA: TGTGCCACCAGCAGAGAATTTAGACAGGGTCGTCAGCCCCAGCATTTT. Translation: CATSREFRQGRQPQHF.

This clonotype was counted many times. The chain is built from TRBV4-1 and TRBJ1-2; 11 nucleotides match TRBD1. Germline V gene lookup returns CDR1 MGHRA and CDR2 YSYEKL. With V trimmed by 3 bases and J by 1 base, 7 bases remained unmatched. This CDR3 region has 17 residues. CDR3 DNA: TGCGCCAGCAGCCATGAGCCGGGACAGGGGGGTAACTATGGCTACACCTTC. Translating gives CASSHEPGQGGNYGYTF.

This clonotype was recorded many times. The rearrangement links TRBV5-1 to TRBJ1-1; D is uncertain. Trimming took off 3 bases at V and 1 base at J, with 10 bases between the two ends. This CDR3 is 14 amino acids long. Germline V lookup: CDR1 SGHRS, CDR2 YFSETQ. The CDR3 DNA reads as TGCGCCAGCAGCTCCCTGACATCGAACACTGAAGCTTTCTTT. Translated, it gives CASSSLTSNTEAFF.

This clonotype has ten or more counts. This chain links TRBV20-1 with TRBJ2-1, with 10 bases identical to TRBD2. The CDR3 sequence is 14 residues long. CDR1 DFQATT and CDR2 SNEGSKA come from the germline V gene (reference sequence). Trimming removed 8 bases from V and 6 bases from J; junction bases left unmatched: 10. This CDR3 is CSLLKREGLNEQFF. CDR3 sequence (DNA): TGCAGTCTTTTAAAGCGGGAGGGCCTCAATGAGCAGTTCTTC.

The chain combines TRBV28 with TRBJ1-1, with D possibly TRBD1 on 6 matching bases. The V end lost 3 bases, the J end lost 4 bases, and 15 bases lay between the germline ends. The CDR3 totals 15 residues. CDR1 is MDHEN, CDR2 SYDVKM, per germline. The CDR3 reads CASSLVGAGATEAFF. In DNA, the CDR3 is TGTGCCAGCAGTTTGGTGGGGGCGGGGGCCACTGAAGCTTTCTTT.

This clonotype was picked up many times. The chain is built from TRBV5-1 and TRBJ2-1, with 11 bases fitting TRBD2. Germline loops: CDR1 SGHRS, CDR2 YFSETQ. The ends lost 2 bases at V and 7 bases at J; junction bases unmatched: 5. The CDR3 spans 15 residues. The DNA for the CDR3 is TGCGCCAGCAGCTTTACTAGCGGGAGAATAAATGAGCAGTTCTTC. Residues: CASSFTSGRINEQFF.

The sample holds many counts of this clonotype. The CDR3 reads CASGPGTSGNNEQFF. Here the CDR3 DNA reads TGTGCTAGTGGTCCAGGGACTAGCGGCAACAATGAGCAGTTCTTC. This sequence joins TRBV12-5 and TRBJ2-1, with 11 nucleotides matching TRBD2. CDR3 length: 15 amino acids. V shed 5 bases, J shed 5 bases, and the junction held 5 bases outside the gene matches. CDR1 is LGHNT, CDR2 FRNRAP, per germline.

The table lists this clonotype with a few counts. This rearrangement joins TRBV6-2 or TRBV6-3 to TRBJ1-5, with D possibly being TRBD1 (5 bases). Trimming removed 2 bases at V and 4 bases at J, with 15 bases between. CDR1 is MNHEY and CDR2 is SVGEGT in the germline V gene. The CDR3 consists of 16 residues. The CDR3 DNA follows: TGTGCCAGCAGTTACCCCAGGGTGAGCTTTAATCAGCCCCAGCATTTT. This gives the protein CASSYPRVSFNQPQHF.

This clonotype has more than one count but fewer than ten. This chain uses TRBV10-3 with TRBJ2-2, with D hard to call. The CDR3 spans 14 residues. V was shortened by 0 bases and J by 5 bases, with 7 bases between the two germline ends. Germline lookup yields CDR1 ENHRY and CDR2 SYGVKD. The CDR3, as DNA: TGTGCCATCAGTGAGTCTAGAGGAACCGGGGAGCTGTTTTTT. This translates into CAISESRGTGELFF.

This clonotype was picked up many times. CDR3 in DNA: TGTGCCAGTAGTATAGGGGTCTCTTCCGGGGAGCTGTTTTTT. Its translation is CASSIGVSSGELFF. The V call is TRBV19, the J call TRBJ2-2; D ambiguous. Per the germline V gene, CDR1 is LNHDA and CDR2 is SQIVND (reference sequence). The V end was cut by 1 base, the J end by 6 bases, with 9 bases between. This CDR3 contains 14 residues. Variable domain in full (rest from reference TRBV19 and TRBJ2-2): DGGITQSPKYLFRKEGQNVTLSCEQNLNHDAMYWYRQDPGQGLRLIYYSQIVNDFQKGDIAEGYSVSREKKESFPLTVTSAQKNPTAFYLCASSIGVSSGELFFGEGSRLTVL.

Many counts were recorded for this clonotype. The V call is TRBV3-1, the J call TRBJ1-5; D call uncertain. The CDR3 is made up of 14 amino acids. Germline V gives CDR1 LGHDT, CDR2 YNNKEL (reference sequence). Trimming took off 3 bases at V and 0 bases at J, with 6 bases between the two ends. The CDR3 is CASSQGYSNQPQHF. The CDR3 DNA reads as TGTGCCAGCAGCCAGGGGTATAGCAATCAGCCCCAGCATTTT.

This clonotype was seen ten or more times. V gene TRBV5-6 combines with J gene TRBJ2-3; 7 nucleotides match TRBD2. The germline V gene encodes CDR1 SGHDT and CDR2 YYEEEE. The CDR3 consists of 16 residues. The trim removed 4 bases at V and 1 base at J, leaving 9 bases unmatched. The DNA of the CDR3 is TGTGCCAGCAGCAAGAGGACTAGACGGGGCACAGATACGCAGTATTTT. Translated: CASSKRTRRGTDTQYF.

This clonotype appeared many times. The CDR3 nucleotides read TGTGCCAGCAGTTTAGAATGGGGGGCTAATATTCGCGATGGCTACACCTTC. Translating it yields CASSLEWGANIRDGYTF. This chain connects TRBV27 to TRBJ1-2, with D possibly being TRBD1 (6 bases). CDR3 size: 17 residues. V shed 2 bases and J shed 6 bases, with 22 bases lying between them. Germline V gene lookup returns CDR1 MNHEY and CDR2 SMNVEV (reference sequence).

The sample holds many counts of this clonotype. The V and J genes are TRBV7-8 and TRBJ2-5, with D maybe TRBD2 (5 bases). Trimming took 2 bases from V and 5 from J, leaving 15 bases between them. CDR1 SGHVS and CDR2 FQNEAQ come from the germline V gene. The CDR3 covers 15 residues. The CDR3 here is CASSLQFEGIETQYF. CDR3 sequence (DNA): TGTGCCAGCAGCTTACAGTTTGAGGGTATCGAGACCCAGTACTTC.

This clonotype was recorded at least ten times. The V gene is TRBV6-1, the J gene TRBJ1-5; D is unclear. Per germline, CDR1 MNHNS and CDR2 SASEGT. Trimming pared 1 base from V and 9 bases from J, leaving 16 bases between. This CDR3 has 15 residues. Here the CDR3 reads CASSEVYTGGRPQHF. The CDR3 nucleotides read TGTGCCAGCAGTGAAGTATATACCGGCGGGAGGCCCCAGCATTTT.

The chain recombines TRBV10-3 with TRBJ2-2, with D perhaps matching TRBD2 (5 bases). CDR3 length: 14 amino acids. Germline values: CDR1 ENHRY, CDR2 SYGVKD. V lost 6 bases, J lost 0 bases, and 8 bases lay in between. The CDR3 region has the DNA TGTGCCATCAGGAGCGGAACGAACACCGGGGAGCTGTTTTTT. Translation gives CAIRSGTNTGELFF.